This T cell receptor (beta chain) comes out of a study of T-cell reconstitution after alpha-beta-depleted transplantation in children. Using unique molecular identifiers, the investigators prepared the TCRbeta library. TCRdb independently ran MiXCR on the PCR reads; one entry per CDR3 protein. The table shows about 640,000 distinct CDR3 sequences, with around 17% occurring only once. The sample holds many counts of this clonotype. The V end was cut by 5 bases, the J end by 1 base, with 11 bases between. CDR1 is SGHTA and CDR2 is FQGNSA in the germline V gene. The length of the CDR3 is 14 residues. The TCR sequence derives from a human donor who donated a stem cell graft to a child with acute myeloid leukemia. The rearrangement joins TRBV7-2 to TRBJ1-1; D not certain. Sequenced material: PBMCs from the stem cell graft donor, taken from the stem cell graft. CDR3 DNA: TGTGCCAGCAGCCCGTACATGGCGAACACTGAAGCTTTCTTT. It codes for CASSPYMANTEAFF. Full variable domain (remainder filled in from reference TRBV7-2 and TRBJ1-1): GAGVSQSPSNKVTEKGKDVELRCDPISGHTALYWYRQSLGQGLEFLIYFQGNSAPDKSGLPSDRFSAERTGGSVSTLTIQRTQQEDSAVYLCASSPYMANTEAFFGQGTRLTVV.